This T cell receptor (beta chain) appears in the sequencing data of a study of beta chain features in type 1 diabetes. In its sample, this clone was seen a few times. Trimming took 2 bases from V and 3 from J; bases not matched to a gene: 11. Per germline, CDR1 MGHRA and CDR2 YSYEKL. The CDR3 is 17 amino acids. Donors contributed one heparinised blood draw apiece, averaging about 116 mL. Every isolated RNA sample was fully reverse transcribed, so sequencing captured expressed TCRB transcripts. Sequencing was performed with immunoSEQ multiplex PCR; in TCRdb, only in-frame clones are kept and a portion is missing. The table lists 450,000 to 600,000 clones, about 29% of them singletons.

The chain recombines TRBV4-1 with TRBJ1-1; the match to TRBD1 covers 8 bases. The clonotype originates from a man between 18 and 29 years old in good health. Sequencing was carried out using naive CD4+ T cells from blood. CDR3 amino acids: CASSQSDRAAAYTEAFF. As DNA, the CDR3 is TGCGCCAGCAGCCAATCGGACAGGGCAGCAGCGTACACTGAAGCTTTCTTT.